This TCR beta chain was found in a study of glioma-infiltrating T cells. The study, taken as a whole, reports: Tissue and blood shared very few CDR3 sequences. Tissue-blood divergence was below expectation in non-neoplastic patients, above in gliomas.

The iRepertoire nested amplicon-rescue multiplex PCR amplified TCR alpha and beta CDR3s from RNA. TCRdb reanalysed the multiplex PCR reads using MiXCR and keeps one entry per CDR3 protein. This table holds approximately 90,000 distinct CDR3 sequences, 23% found once. The CDR3 consists of 15 residues. Germline-derived CDR1 and CDR2 are LGHDT and YNNKEL (reference sequence). The V end was cut by 5 bases, the J end by 1 base, with 14 bases between. This clonotype was detected many times. The target antigen is unknown. What was sequenced was glioma tissue, nonneoplastic brain tissue, or PBMCs (not recorded which). This receptor was obtained from a human donor with low-grade glioma or glioblastoma, undergoing nonglioma brain surgery, or in good health (not recorded which). The chain links TRBV3-1 to TRBJ1-1, with a tentative D call TRBD1 (6 bases). CDR3 loop: CASSYADRRNTEAFF. The CDR3, as DNA: TGTGCCAGCAGCTACGCCGACAGGCGGAACACTGAAGCTTTCTTT.